This T cell receptor (beta chain) appears in the sequencing data of a study of blood T cell repertoires in COVID-19. On the study more broadly: From the United States, Italy and Spain came samples of acute and convalescent COVID-19.

Study members were between 18 and 89 years old and lived in roughly 24 US regions. Cohorts were assigned according to the clinical history that participants reported. Two negative PCRs, clearance, or symptom resolution were required of recovered Cohort 3 donors. Method: immunoSEQ multiplex PCR; TCRdb's copy keeps in-frame clones and lacks some. Seen here are under 200,000 clones, roughly 90% observed once, and the top ten hold about 6.6%. This clone occurred once. Germline values: CDR1 SGHNT, CDR2 YENEEA. V trimming: 5 bases; J trimming: 8 bases; junction bases outside the gene matches: 14. The CDR3 has 16 residues.

The sample was PBMCs or T cells enriched from blood (not recorded which). The genes are TRBV11-3 and TRBJ2-1; 8 bases are a match to TRBD1. The clonotype was recovered from a woman between 50 and 59 years old who had recovered from COVID-19. The CDR3 is CASSAQGAGAGYEQFF. The CDR3 nucleotides read TGTGCCAGCAGCGCTCAGGGGGCAGGTGCAGGGTATGAGCAGTTCTTC. Supplemented by reference TRBV11-3 and TRBJ2-1, the full variable domain reads EAGVVQSPRYKIIEKKQPVAFWCNPISGHNTLYWYLQNLGQGPELLIRYENEEAVDDSQLPKDRFSAERLKGVDSTLKIQPAELGDSAVYLCASSAQGAGAGYEQFFGPGTRLTVL.